This TCR beta chain comes out of a study of cytomegalovirus exposure and HLA in healthy donors. General study results and limits: Researchers counted around 160 TCR beta chains as cytomegalovirus-associated. Most TCR beta V segments were productive about 87% or about 30% of the time in an earlier analysis. Common viral pathogens were later found to be apparently linked to several of the most significant clusters.

The study ran its PCR with 60 Vbeta and 13 Jbeta primers. The method was immunoSEQ multiplex PCR; TCRdb's version includes in-frame clones alone and lacks a portion of them. The sample records 140,000 to 150,000 clones, less than 9.5% being singletons. This CDR3 has 12 amino acids. Trimming cost V 1 base and J 7 bases, with 7 bases left between them. Germline lookup yields CDR1 KGHSH and CDR2 LQKENI. Worth noting for this clone: Its antigen is unknown.

The sequence derives from a male donor in good health and CMV-seronegative. The chain is built from TRBV18 and TRBJ1-1; D uncertain. Sequencing used PBMCs. The CDR3 bases are TGTGCCAGCTCACCACTCCTAGGTGAAGCTTTCTTT. Its translation: CASSPLLGEAFF.